This T cell receptor (beta chain) came from a study of monozygotic twins with inflammatory bowel disease (dated by TCRdb to the late 2010s). Context from the whole study: The full study comprised around 28 monozygotic twin pairs: nine German pairs (four IBD-concordant, five IBD-discordant) and 19 IBD-discordant Danish pairs. Within discordant pairs, disease-associated traits were sought mainly by comparing IBD patients with their genetically identical healthy co-twins. Each individual had, on average, about 151 000 unique TCRalpha sequences and 181 000 unique TCRbeta sequences available for analysis.

The method was 5' RACE. For each TCR library, approximately 3,700 ng of total RNA was used. cDNA was synthesized with SMARTScribe reverse transcriptase in eight separate reactions per sample. During cDNA synthesis, template switching was used to introduce unique molecular identifiers that contained a 6-nucleotide sample barcode. Two nested PCRs of 16 and 9 cycles amplified the TCRalpha and TCRbeta cDNA, and bead purification followed each PCR. Before amplification, the cDNA was both treated with uracil DNA-glycosylase and purified with the QIAquick PCR purification kit. In the second PCR, Illumina TruSeq-compatible adapters and sample-specific barcodes were added. Library quality and concentration were checked on TapeStation and Qubit, and libraries were pooled at about 5 ng each. Sequencing of the pooled libraries was done on an Illumina HiSeq2500 single-index Rapid Run using custom sequencing primers and 2 x 100 bp reads. On the authors' methods: MiGEC version 1.2.6 was used for UMI-based consensus assembly, which corrected PCR and sequencing errors. V(D)J alignment, clonotype assembly and CDR3 extraction were performed with MiXCR version 2.1.1. To normalise gene usage, clonotype sharing and MAIT/NKT TCR abundance, the top 1000, 10 000 and 20 000 clonotypes in each sample were analysed. Diversity was computed as the inverse Simpson index with the vegan R package after downsampling to 27 000 UMIs. Paired Mann-Whitney U tests were applied to discordant twin pairs, and Benjamini-Hochberg correction was used for multiple testing. Each entry corresponds to one CDR3 protein sequence from reads that TCRdb reprocessed, and DNA is not given. The V and J calls and clone size are TCRdb's, not the authors'. The sample's table lists a count of roughly 330,000 distinct CDR3 sequences. 2% of the sample goes to the ten largest clones.

From each donor, an approximately 2.5 ml peripheral blood sample was drawn into PAXgene tubes and stored at -80 degrees C. Total RNA was isolated from whole blood with the PAXgene blood miRNA kit on an automated QIAcube, without T cell sorting. Peripheral blood from monozygotic twin pairs concordant or discordant for inflammatory bowel disease was subjected to deep TCRalpha and TCRbeta repertoire profiling with unique molecular barcoding. Smoking habits were recorded for all twin pairs, and individuals were classified as current, former or never smokers. Study-level results and caveats: No single strong signal or clonotype linked to IBD turned up in the results, so the idea that one exists was not supported. Different T cell subtypes could not be distinguished in the analysis. Because patients received different immunosuppressive treatments, the repertoires may have picked up extra background noise and variability between individuals. Repertoire similarity did not differ between concordant and discordant twins, which could be due to limited statistical power. IBD patients had lower TCRbeta repertoire diversity, measured by the inverse Simpson index, than their healthy co-twins. Compared with healthy twins, IBD patients had fewer clonotypes in common with other individuals, a difference most pronounced in patients showing signs of disease activity.

Points on this clonotype: Its antigen is still unknown.

This sequence originates from a human donor with ulcerative colitis or Crohn's disease, or a healthy co-twin of an affected twin (not recorded which). The sequencing input was blood.

The CDR3 reads CASSSHYNEQFF. The sequence is built from TRBV5-1 and TRBJ2-1. The CDR3, cysteine through phenylalanine, is 12 amino acids long. No DNA is listed. CDR1 and CDR2 are drawn from the germline V gene: SGHRS, YFSETQ.